This T cell receptor (beta chain) originates from a study of blood T cell repertoires in COVID-19. Some clones are missing from TCRdb's copy, which holds only in-frame ones; the method was immunoSEQ multiplex PCR. The sample has 170,000 or so clones, less than 90% seen once. The clonotype comes from a woman aged 70-85 years with COVID-19, enrolled during active disease. Sequenced input: peripheral blood.

Here the CDR3 reads CASSMGTVSTDTQYF. In DNA form, the CDR3 reads TGTGCCAGTAGTATGGGGACAGTCAGCACAGATACGCAGTATTTT. This rearrangement joins TRBV19 to TRBJ2-3, with 7 bases matching TRBD1. This CDR3 contains 15 residues. Germline V gene data show CDR1 as LNHDA and CDR2 as SQIVND (reference sequence). V was clipped by 3 bases and J by 0 bases; unmatched bases: 3.